This T cell receptor (beta chain) stems from a study of OX40 agonist ivuxolimab in advanced cancers. Whole-study context: Patient treatment consisted of intravenous ivuxolimab administration every 2 weeks at 0.01 to 10 mg/kg.

V lost 3 bases, J lost 6 bases, and 22 bases lay in between. The CDR3 has 17 residues. Germline assignment: CDR1 SGHDT and CDR2 YYEEEE. Whole-study findings and limits: CD8+ T cells were the subset that, on average, had more expanded clones than CD4+.

The protocol was immunoSEQ multiplex PCR, while the TCRdb copy is restricted to in-frame clones and leaves out a portion. In the table there are over 55,000 clones, around 80% of which are singletons. As regards this clone: Its antigen is unknown.

This sample comprised CD4+ or CD8+ T cells sorted from blood, obtained in a trial of the OX40 agonist ivuxolimab. The TCR originated in an adult with an advanced solid tumor such as melanoma, head and neck, liver or kidney cancer. The chain is built from TRBV5-6 and TRBJ1-5, with D maybe TRBD1 (5 bases). The CDR3 loop is CASSYSRGQIRIQPQHF. The CDR3 DNA follows: TGTGCCAGCAGCTATTCCCGGGGCCAAATTAGGATTCAGCCCCAGCATTTT.